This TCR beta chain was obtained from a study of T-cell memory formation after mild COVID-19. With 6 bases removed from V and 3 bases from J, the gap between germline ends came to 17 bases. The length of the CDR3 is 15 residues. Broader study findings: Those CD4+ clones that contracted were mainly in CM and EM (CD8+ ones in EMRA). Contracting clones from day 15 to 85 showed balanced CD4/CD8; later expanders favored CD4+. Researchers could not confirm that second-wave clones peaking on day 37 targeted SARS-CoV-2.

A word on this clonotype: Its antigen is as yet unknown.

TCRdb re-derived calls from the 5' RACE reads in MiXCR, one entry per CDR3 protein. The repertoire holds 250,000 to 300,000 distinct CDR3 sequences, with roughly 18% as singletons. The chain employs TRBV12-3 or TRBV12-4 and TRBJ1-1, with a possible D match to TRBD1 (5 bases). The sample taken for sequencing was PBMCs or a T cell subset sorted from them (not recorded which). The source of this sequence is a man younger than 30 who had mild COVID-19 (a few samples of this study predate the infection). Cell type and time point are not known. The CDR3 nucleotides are TGTGCCAGCAGCCTGCAAGCCTGGGGCGACACTGAAGCTTTCTTT. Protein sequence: CASSLQAWGDTEAFF.